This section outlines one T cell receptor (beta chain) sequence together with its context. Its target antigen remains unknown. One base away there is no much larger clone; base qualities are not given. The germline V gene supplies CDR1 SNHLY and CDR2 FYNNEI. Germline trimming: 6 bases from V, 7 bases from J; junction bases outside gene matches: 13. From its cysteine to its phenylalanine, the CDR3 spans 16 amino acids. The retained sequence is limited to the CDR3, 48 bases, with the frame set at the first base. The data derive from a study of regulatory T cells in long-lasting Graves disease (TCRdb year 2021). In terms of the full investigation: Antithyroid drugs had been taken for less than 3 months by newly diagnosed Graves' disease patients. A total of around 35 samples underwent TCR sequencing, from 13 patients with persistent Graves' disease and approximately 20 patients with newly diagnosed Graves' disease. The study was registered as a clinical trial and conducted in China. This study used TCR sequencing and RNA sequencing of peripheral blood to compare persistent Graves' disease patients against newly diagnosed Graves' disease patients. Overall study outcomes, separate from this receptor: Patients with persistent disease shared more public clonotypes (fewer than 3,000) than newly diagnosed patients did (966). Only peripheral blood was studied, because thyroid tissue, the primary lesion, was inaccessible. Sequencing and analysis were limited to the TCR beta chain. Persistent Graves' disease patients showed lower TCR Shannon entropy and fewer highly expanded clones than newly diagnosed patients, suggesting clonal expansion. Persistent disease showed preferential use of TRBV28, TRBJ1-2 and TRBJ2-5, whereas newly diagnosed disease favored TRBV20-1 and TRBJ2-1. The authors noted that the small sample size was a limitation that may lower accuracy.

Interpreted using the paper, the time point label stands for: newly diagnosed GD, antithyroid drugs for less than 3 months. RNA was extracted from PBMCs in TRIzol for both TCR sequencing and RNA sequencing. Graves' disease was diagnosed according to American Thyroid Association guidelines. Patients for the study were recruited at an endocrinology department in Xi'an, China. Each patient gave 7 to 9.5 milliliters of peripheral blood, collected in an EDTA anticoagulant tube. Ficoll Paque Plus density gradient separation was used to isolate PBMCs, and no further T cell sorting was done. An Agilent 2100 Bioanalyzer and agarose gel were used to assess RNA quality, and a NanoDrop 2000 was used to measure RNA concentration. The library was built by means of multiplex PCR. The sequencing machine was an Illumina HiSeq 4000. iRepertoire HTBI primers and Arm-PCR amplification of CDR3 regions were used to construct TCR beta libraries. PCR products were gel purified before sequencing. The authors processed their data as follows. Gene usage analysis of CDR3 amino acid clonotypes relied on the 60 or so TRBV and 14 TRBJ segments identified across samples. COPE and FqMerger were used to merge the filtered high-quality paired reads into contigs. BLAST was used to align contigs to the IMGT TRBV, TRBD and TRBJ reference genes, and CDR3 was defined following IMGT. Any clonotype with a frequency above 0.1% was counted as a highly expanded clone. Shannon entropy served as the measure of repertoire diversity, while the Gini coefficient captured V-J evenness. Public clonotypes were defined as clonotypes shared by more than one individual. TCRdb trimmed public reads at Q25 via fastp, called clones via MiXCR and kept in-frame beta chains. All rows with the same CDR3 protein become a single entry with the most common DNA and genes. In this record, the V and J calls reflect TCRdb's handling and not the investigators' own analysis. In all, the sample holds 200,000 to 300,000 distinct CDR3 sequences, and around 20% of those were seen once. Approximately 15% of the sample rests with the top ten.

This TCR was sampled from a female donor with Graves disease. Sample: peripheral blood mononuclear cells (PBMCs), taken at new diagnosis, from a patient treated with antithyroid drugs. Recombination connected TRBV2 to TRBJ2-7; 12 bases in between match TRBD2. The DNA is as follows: TGTGCCAGCAGCCCAGGACTAGCGGGAACCGGGTATGAGCAGTACTTC. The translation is CASSPGLAGTGYEQYF.